Listed below are T cell receptor beta chains from one sample, sequenced in a study of metastatic and nonmetastatic thyroid tumors. Via MiXCR, TCRdb re-called the PCR reads. The sample yields about 25,000 clones, less than 25% seen once. Material for sequencing was blood. These receptors originate from a male donor with papillary thyroid cancer or a benign thyroid nodule (not recorded which). Some clones in this sample may be carry-over from other donors' samples. CDR3s include the opening cysteine and the closing phenylalanine or tryptophan. The D gene is left open where the match is weak. Size tells how often a clone was seen (once, few, many) or the class of an expanded clone, and some rows leave it out.

j_gene: TRBJ2-2
abundance: .
v_gene: TRBV11-3
d_gene: .
CDR3nt: TGTGCCAGCAGCTTATTGATGGCCGGGGAGCTGTTTTTT
CDR3aa: CASSLLMAGELFF

j_gene: TRBJ1-1
abundance: many
v_gene: TRBV9
d_gene: .
CDR3nt: TGTGCCAGCAGCAGGGGGGGAGGGATAAACACTGAAGCTTTCTTT
CDR3aa: CASSRGGGINTEAFF

j_gene: TRBJ1-1
abundance: many
v_gene: TRBV28
d_gene: .
CDR3nt: TGTGCCAGCAGCCCTGAATGGGGGAACGCTTTCTTT
CDR3aa: CASSPEWGNAFF

j_gene: TRBJ1-4
abundance: .
v_gene: TRBV11-2
d_gene: .
CDR3nt: TGTGCCAGCAGGCGGTGGTCGGAACTGTTTTTT
CDR3aa: CASRRWSELFF

j_gene: TRBJ2-1
abundance: .
v_gene: TRBV11-1
d_gene: TRBD2
CDR3nt: TGTGCCAGCAGCTTACGAGGGTCTAGTGGGAGGGCCGGCTATGAGCAGTTCTTC
CDR3aa: CASSLRGSSGRAGYEQFF

j_gene: TRBJ2-3
abundance: .
v_gene: TRBV10-3
d_gene: .
CDR3nt: TGTGCCATCGTCGGGGCAGATACGCGGTATTTT
CDR3aa: CAIVGADTRYF

j_gene: TRBJ1-6
abundance: many
v_gene: TRBV5-4
d_gene: .
CDR3nt: TGTGCCAGCAGCTTGGAATTGGAGGGGGTTTATAATTCACCCCTCCACTTT
CDR3aa: CASSLELEGVYNSPLHF

j_gene: TRBJ1-5
abundance: many
v_gene: TRBV6-1
d_gene: .
CDR3nt: TGTGCCAGCAGGGGAAGTAATAGCAATCAGCCCCAGCATTTT
CDR3aa: CASRGSNSNQPQHF

j_gene: TRBJ1-1
abundance: .
v_gene: TRBV6-2/TRBV6-3
d_gene: .
CDR3nt: .
CDR3aa: CASGVGVGTEPFF

j_gene: TRBJ2-7
abundance: many
v_gene: TRBV4-1
d_gene: TRBD1
CDR3nt: TGCGCCAGCAGCCAGTCGGGACAGTCCTACGAGCAGTACTTC
CDR3aa: CASSQSGQSYEQYF

j_gene: TRBJ2-3
abundance: .
v_gene: TRBV9
d_gene: TRBD2
CDR3nt: TGTGCCAGCAGCCTACAGACTAGCGGGGGCACAGATACGCAGTATTTT
CDR3aa: CASSLQTSGGTDTQYF

j_gene: TRBJ2-7
abundance: .
v_gene: TRBV6-1
d_gene: .
CDR3nt: TGTGCCAGCAGCAGCTTACCGGGACAAGTTTCCTACGAGCAGTACTTC
CDR3aa: CASSSLPGQVSYEQYF

j_gene: TRBJ1-1
abundance: .
v_gene: TRBV13
d_gene: TRBD1
CDR3nt: TGTGCCAGCAGCTCGGGACAGTTTTACTCTGGGGCCCTGAACACTGAAGCTTTCTTT
CDR3aa: CASSSGQFYSGALNTEAFF

j_gene: TRBJ1-3
abundance: many
v_gene: TRBV5-8
d_gene: .
CDR3nt: TGTGCCAGCAGCTTGGGGGGAAATAGAAACACCATATATTTT
CDR3aa: CASSLGGNRNTIYF

j_gene: TRBJ1-1
abundance: .
v_gene: TRBV27
d_gene: .
CDR3nt: TGTGCCAGCGGACGGGGGAACACTGAAGCCTTCTTT
CDR3aa: CASGRGNTEAFF

j_gene: TRBJ2-7
abundance: .
v_gene: TRBV5-1
d_gene: .
CDR3nt: TGCGCCAGCAGCTTGGTGGAGGGGTTTGAGCAGTACTTC
CDR3aa: CASSLVEGFEQYF

j_gene: TRBJ2-5
abundance: many
v_gene: TRBV6-1
d_gene: TRBD2
CDR3nt: TGTGCCAGCGGGGGACTAGCGGGAGCAGGAGAGACCCAGTACTTC
CDR3aa: CASGGLAGAGETQYF

j_gene: TRBJ1-6
abundance: once
v_gene: TRBV20-1
d_gene: .
CDR3nt: TGCAGTGCTAGAGATAGGGGCAGGGATTCTTCACCCCTCCACTTT
CDR3aa: CSARDRGRDSSPLHF

j_gene: TRBJ2-4
abundance: .
v_gene: TRBV19
d_gene: .
CDR3nt: TGTGCCAGTAGCGGGCGGGGGCACCTAGCCAAAAACATTCAGTACTTC
CDR3aa: CASSGRGHLAKNIQYF

j_gene: TRBJ1-5
abundance: many
v_gene: TRBV19
d_gene: .
CDR3nt: TGTGCCAGTAGTATAGCCCCGGACGGTTATCAGCCCCAGCATTTT
CDR3aa: CASSIAPDGYQPQHF

j_gene: TRBJ2-7
abundance: few
v_gene: TRBV28
d_gene: .
CDR3nt: TGTGCCGGCAGTTTATCACAGGGAAGGTACGAGCAGTACTTC
CDR3aa: CAGSLSQGRYEQYF

j_gene: TRBJ2-6
abundance: .
v_gene: TRBV30
d_gene: .
CDR3nt: TGTGCCTGTTCCGCCGGTGGGATGGGGGCCAACGTCCCGACTTTC
CDR3aa: CACSAGGMGANVPTF

j_gene: TRBJ2-6
abundance: many
v_gene: TRBV5-1
d_gene: .
CDR3nt: TGCGCCAGCACCTTTACGACTGGGGCCAACGTCCTGACTTTC
CDR3aa: CASTFTTGANVLTF

j_gene: TRBJ2-3
abundance: .
v_gene: TRBV28
d_gene: .
CDR3nt: TGTGCCAGCAGGCAGGGAGGCACCGAAGATACGCAGTATTTT
CDR3aa: CASRQGGTEDTQYF

j_gene: TRBJ2-7
abundance: .
v_gene: TRBV28
d_gene: TRBD2
CDR3nt: TGTGCCAGCAGAAATCTAGCGGAGCGCACCTACGAGCAGTACTTC
CDR3aa: CASRNLAERTYEQYF

j_gene: TRBJ1-3
abundance: medium-sized
v_gene: TRBV6-5
d_gene: .
CDR3nt: TGTGCCAGCAGTTACGTGGGCTCTGGAAACACCATATATTTT
CDR3aa: CASSYVGSGNTIYF

j_gene: TRBJ2-2
abundance: many
v_gene: TRBV3-1
d_gene: .
CDR3nt: TGTGCCAGCAGCCAATCGGACGGGAACACCGGGGAGCTGTTTTTT
CDR3aa: CASSQSDGNTGELFF

j_gene: TRBJ2-1
abundance: many
v_gene: TRBV5-1
d_gene: TRBD2
CDR3nt: TGCGCCAGCAGCTTACCTAGCGGGACGCACAATGAGCAGTTCTTC
CDR3aa: CASSLPSGTHNEQFF

j_gene: TRBJ1-2
abundance: .
v_gene: TRBV18
d_gene: TRBD1
CDR3nt: TGTGCCAGCTCCCCAGACAGGGGGACTTTCTATGGCTACACCTTC
CDR3aa: CASSPDRGTFYGYTF

j_gene: TRBJ2-7
abundance: .
v_gene: TRBV30
d_gene: .
CDR3nt: TGTGCCTGGAGCGGCAGGGCGGGCTACGAGCAGTACTTC
CDR3aa: CAWSGRAGYEQYF

j_gene: TRBJ1-1
abundance: many
v_gene: TRBV6-2/TRBV6-3
d_gene: .
CDR3nt: TGTGCCAGCAGTTACAATATTTGGTCAACTGAAGCTTTCTTT
CDR3aa: CASSYNIWSTEAFF

j_gene: TRBJ1-2
abundance: .
v_gene: TRBV7-3
d_gene: .
CDR3nt: TGTGCCAGCAGCCAGGTAAGCGACAAACTTCCTATGAGCTACACCTTC
CDR3aa: CASSQVSDKLPMSYTF

j_gene: TRBJ2-2
abundance: many
v_gene: TRBV7-2
d_gene: TRBD1
CDR3nt: TGTGCCAGCAGCTTACTCGGACAGGGTGAGCTGTTTTTT
CDR3aa: CASSLLGQGELFF

j_gene: TRBJ2-1
abundance: few
v_gene: TRBV6-2/TRBV6-3
d_gene: .
CDR3nt: TGTGCCAGCAGTTACCTGGGCGGAGCCTACAATGAGCAGTTCTTC
CDR3aa: CASSYLGGAYNEQFF

j_gene: TRBJ1-3
abundance: .
v_gene: TRBV7-2
d_gene: .
CDR3nt: TGTGCCAGTAGCCCTGGGGAGAGTCGAAACACCATATATTTT
CDR3aa: CASSPGESRNTIYF

j_gene: TRBJ2-7
abundance: many
v_gene: TRBV7-9
d_gene: TRBD2
CDR3nt: TGTGCCAGCAGCCCCCGGGAGGGCTACGAGCAGTACTTC
CDR3aa: CASSPREGYEQYF

j_gene: TRBJ2-4
abundance: many
v_gene: TRBV2
d_gene: .
CDR3nt: TGTGCCAGCATTTTAGCCAAAAACATTCAGTACTTC
CDR3aa: CASILAKNIQYF

j_gene: TRBJ1-1
abundance: many
v_gene: TRBV20-1
d_gene: .
CDR3nt: TGCAGTGCTCGACAAGATAACACTGAAGCTTTCTTT
CDR3aa: CSARQDNTEAFF

j_gene: TRBJ1-3
abundance: .
v_gene: TRBV28
d_gene: .
CDR3nt: TGTGCCAGCAGACGGGACGTTGGAAACACCATATATTTT
CDR3aa: CASRRDVGNTIYF

j_gene: TRBJ1-5
abundance: many
v_gene: TRBV13
d_gene: .
CDR3nt: TGTGCCAGCAGTTATAGCAATCAGCCCCAGCATTTT
CDR3aa: CASSYSNQPQHF

j_gene: TRBJ2-1
abundance: many
v_gene: TRBV4-2
d_gene: TRBD2
CDR3nt: TGTGCCAGCAGCCTACCGAGTGGGGCTAGCGGGAGTAATGAGCAGTTCTTC
CDR3aa: CASSLPSGASGSNEQFF

j_gene: TRBJ2-1
abundance: many
v_gene: TRBV19
d_gene: .
CDR3nt: TGTGCCAGTAGTATAGGGGGGGACAGAGAAGAGCAGTTCTTC
CDR3aa: CASSIGGDREEQFF

j_gene: TRBJ1-6
abundance: many
v_gene: TRBV6-1
d_gene: .
CDR3nt: TGTGCCAGCAGTGAACCCTATAATAATTCACCCCTCCACTTT
CDR3aa: CASSEPYNNSPLHF

j_gene: TRBJ1-2
abundance: many
v_gene: TRBV28
d_gene: .
CDR3nt: TGTGCCAGCAGTTTAGGGCAGAACTATGGCTACACCTTC
CDR3aa: CASSLGQNYGYTF

j_gene: TRBJ2-2
abundance: many
v_gene: TRBV20-1
d_gene: .
CDR3nt: TGCAGTGCTAGTCCCAGGGTGGCGAGCACCGGGGAGCTGTTTTTT
CDR3aa: CSASPRVASTGELFF

j_gene: TRBJ2-5
abundance: .
v_gene: TRBV5-1
d_gene: .
CDR3nt: TGCGCCAGCAGCTTGGATGTGGGGGGCCTGAGTTCAGAGACCCAGTACTTC
CDR3aa: CASSLDVGGLSSETQYF

j_gene: TRBJ2-3
abundance: many
v_gene: TRBV9
d_gene: TRBD1
CDR3nt: TGTGCCAGCAGCGTAGGGGCAGGGGGAATTAGCACAGATACGCAGTATTTT
CDR3aa: CASSVGAGGISTDTQYF

j_gene: TRBJ2-7
abundance: many
v_gene: TRBV19
d_gene: TRBD1
CDR3nt: TGTGCCAGTAGCAATCCGGGACAGGGGGCTCTCGAGCAGTACTTC
CDR3aa: CASSNPGQGALEQYF

j_gene: TRBJ2-1
abundance: .
v_gene: TRBV7-2
d_gene: TRBD2
CDR3nt: TGTGCCAGCAGCTTAGCTAGCGGGGTCTACAATGAGCAGTTCTTC
CDR3aa: CASSLASGVYNEQFF

j_gene: TRBJ2-5
abundance: many
v_gene: TRBV4-1
d_gene: .
CDR3nt: TGCGCCAGCAGCCAAGTTGGTGTCCGCGCAGAGACCCAGTACTTC
CDR3aa: CASSQVGVRAETQYF

j_gene: TRBJ1-1
abundance: few
v_gene: TRBV19
d_gene: .
CDR3nt: TGTGCCAGTAGTATATCTCACGAGAACACTGAAGCTTTCTTT
CDR3aa: CASSISHENTEAFF

j_gene: TRBJ2-3
abundance: .
v_gene: TRBV24-1
d_gene: TRBD2
CDR3nt: TGTGCCACCAGTACTATCTTTAGCGGGGGGGTCACAGATACGCAGTATTTT
CDR3aa: CATSTIFSGGVTDTQYF